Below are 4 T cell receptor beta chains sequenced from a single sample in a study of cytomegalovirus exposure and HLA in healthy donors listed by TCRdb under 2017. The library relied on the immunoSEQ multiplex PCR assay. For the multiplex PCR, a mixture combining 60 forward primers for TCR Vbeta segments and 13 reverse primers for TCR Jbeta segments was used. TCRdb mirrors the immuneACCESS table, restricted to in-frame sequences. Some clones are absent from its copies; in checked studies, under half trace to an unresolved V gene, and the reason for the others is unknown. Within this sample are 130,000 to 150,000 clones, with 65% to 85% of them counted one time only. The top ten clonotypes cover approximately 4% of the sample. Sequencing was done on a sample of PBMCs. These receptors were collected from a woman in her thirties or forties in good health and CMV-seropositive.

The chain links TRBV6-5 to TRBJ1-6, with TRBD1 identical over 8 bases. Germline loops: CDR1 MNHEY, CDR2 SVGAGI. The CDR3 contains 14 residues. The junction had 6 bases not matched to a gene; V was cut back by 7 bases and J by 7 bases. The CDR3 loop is CASNPTGVNSPLHF. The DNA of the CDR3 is TGTGCCAGCAATCCGACAGGGGTAAATTCACCCCTCCACTTT.

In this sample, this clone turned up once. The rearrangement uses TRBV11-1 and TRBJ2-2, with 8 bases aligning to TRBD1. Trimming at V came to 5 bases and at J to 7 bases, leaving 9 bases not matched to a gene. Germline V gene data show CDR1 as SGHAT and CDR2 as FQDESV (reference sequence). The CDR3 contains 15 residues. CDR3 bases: TGTGCCAGCAGCACGGCAGGGGGCAGAGACGGGGAGCTGTTTTTT. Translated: CASSTAGGRDGELFF.

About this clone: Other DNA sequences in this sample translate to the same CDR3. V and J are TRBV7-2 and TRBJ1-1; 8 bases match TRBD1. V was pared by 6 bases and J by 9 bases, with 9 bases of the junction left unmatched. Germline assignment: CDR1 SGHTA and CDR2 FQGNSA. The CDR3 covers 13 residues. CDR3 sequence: CASRKGQGGKAFF. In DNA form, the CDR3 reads TGTGCCAGCAGAAAAGGACAGGGTGGGAAAGCTTTCTTT.

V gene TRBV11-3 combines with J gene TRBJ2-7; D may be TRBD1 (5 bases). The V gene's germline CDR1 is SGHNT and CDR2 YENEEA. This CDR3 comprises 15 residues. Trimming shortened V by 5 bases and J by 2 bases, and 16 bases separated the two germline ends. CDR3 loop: CASSIATGVTYEQYF. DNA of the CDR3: TGTGCCAGCAGCATAGCAACAGGCGTAACCTACGAGCAGTACTTC.